Listed below are T cell receptor beta chains from one sample, sequenced in a study of T cell clonotyping in hematopoietic cell transplantation. Method: immunoSEQ multiplex PCR; TCRdb's copy keeps in-frame clones and lacks some. The sample holds thousands of clones, around 90% seen once. Sequencing used peripheral blood mononuclear cells, obtained 100 days after allogeneic stem cell transplant. Receptors were obtained from a male patient aged 40-55 years who had an allogeneic stem cell transplant from an unrelated donor, so the T cells may come from the graft donor. Some clones in this sample may be carry-over from other donors' samples. CDR3s include the opening cysteine and the closing phenylalanine or tryptophan. D genes are given only for firm matches. The size of a clone is reported for some rows only, either as once, few or many, or as a class for expanded clones.

cdr3_length	d_call	v_call	j_call	clone_size	cdr3_aa	cdr3_nt
12	.	TRBV5-4	TRBJ1-1	.	CASSFSDGEAFF	TGTGCCAGCAGCTTTTCGGACGGTGAAGCTTTCTTT
13	.	TRBV4-2	TRBJ1-4	.	CASSGRRQDMGIF	TGTGCCAGCAGCGGACGCCGACAGGATATGGGGATTTTT
16	.	TRBV4-3	TRBJ2-7	.	CASSQWKSDTPYEQYF	TGCGCCAGCAGCCAATGGAAGTCAGACACCCCCTACGAGCAGTACTTC
15	TRBD1	TRBV7-7	TRBJ2-5	.	CASSIDRGQQETQYF	TGTGCCAGCAGCATCGACAGGGGGCAACAAGAGACCCAGTACTTC
14	.	TRBV5-1	TRBJ2-3	.	CASSLNAATDTQYF	TGCGCCAGCAGCTTGAATGCAGCCACAGATACGCAGTATTTT
15	TRBD1	TRBV28	TRBJ1-5	.	CASSSRTGMNQPQHF	TGTGCCAGCAGTTCACGGACAGGGATGAATCAGCCCCAGCATTTT
14	.	TRBV28	TRBJ1-2	.	CASSPVRDSYGYTF	TGTGCCAGCAGTCCCGTCAGGGATTCCTATGGCTACACCTTC
13	.	TRBV29-1	TRBJ1-4	.	CSVGASGLEKLFF	TGCAGCGTTGGGGCCAGCGGACTTGAAAAACTGTTTTTT
13	.	TRBV5-4	TRBJ1-2	.	CASSGGQNYGYTF	TGTGCCAGCAGCGGAGGGCAGAACTATGGCTACACCTTC
13	.	TRBV7-3	TRBJ2-5	.	CASSLDYQETQYF	TGTGCCAGCAGCTTAGACTACCAAGAGACCCAGTACTTC
13	TRBD1	TRBV6-6	TRBJ1-4	.	CASSGQANEKLFF	TGTGCCAGCAGCGGACAGGCAAATGAAAAACTGTTTTTT
14	TRBD1	TRBV28	TRBJ2-5	.	CATQGALSGETQYF	TGTGCCACGCAGGGGGCGCTTTCTGGAGAGACCCAGTACTTC
13	.	TRBV4-1	TRBJ1-6	.	CASSQDSSSPLHF	TGCGCCAGCAGCCAAGATTCAAGTTCACCCCTCCACTTT
13	.	TRBV5-5	TRBJ1-5	.	CASSLVAGQPQHF	TGTGCCAGCAGCTTGGTTGCAGGGCAGCCCCAGCATTTT
12	.	TRBV30	TRBJ1-2	.	CAWSRQAGGYTF	TGTGCCTGGAGTCGACAGGCTGGAGGCTACACCTTC
12	.	TRBV5-1	TRBJ2-7	.	CASSLVGYEQYF	TGCGCCAGCAGCTTGGTCGGGTACGAGCAGTACTTC
16	.	TRBV6-1	TRBJ1-5	.	CASSEATGLEYQPQHF	TGTGCCAGCAGTGAAGCAACGGGTCTCGAGTATCAGCCCCAGCATTTT
14	.	TRBV30	TRBJ1-6	.	CAWSDRQEYSPLHF	TGTGCCTGGAGTGATAGGCAGGAGTATTCACCCCTCCACTTT
14	.	TRBV11-2	TRBJ1-2	.	CASSSLLVDYGYTF	TGTGCCAGCAGCTCCCTGTTAGTTGACTATGGCTACACCTTC
15	TRBD1	TRBV6-5	TRBJ1-2	.	CASSSRSRGRGGYTF	TGTGCCAGCAGTTCCCGATCAAGGGGGCGAGGTGGCTACACCTTC
15	.	TRBV10-2	TRBJ1-4	.	CASSPVPMGREKLFF	TGCGCCAGCAGTCCCGTGCCGATGGGTCGTGAAAAACTGTTTTTT
21	TRBD2	TRBV2	TRBJ2-5	once	CASSTTEPGTSGGPGLETQYF	TGTGCCAGCAGTACTACAGAACCCGGGACTAGCGGGGGGCCAGGATTAGAGACCCAGTACTTC
14	TRBD1	TRBV10-3	TRBJ1-5	few	CAGGTGDSNQPQHF	TGTGCCGGGGGGACAGGGGACAGCAATCAGCCCCAGCATTTT
13	.	TRBV28	TRBJ2-7	once	CASSFGPSYEQYF	TGTGCCAGCAGTTTTGGACCCAGCTACGAGCAGTACTTC
16	.	TRBV7-3	TRBJ1-3	.	CASSLTSGAGGNTIYF	TGTGCCAGCAGCTTAACCTCGGGGGCTGGTGGAAACACCATATATTTT
16	TRBD1	TRBV28	TRBJ2-4	once	CASSGTGGLAKNIQYF	TGTGCCAGCAGTGGGACAGGCGGCCTAGCCAAAAACATTCAGTACTTC
16	.	TRBV2	TRBJ1-5	.	CASSLLRASKEQPQHF	TGTGCCAGCAGTCTACTGAGGGCCTCCAAGGAACAGCCCCAGCATTTT
15	.	TRBV6-1	TRBJ2-7	.	CASSEEKRRASEQYF	TGTGCCAGCAGTGAGGAAAAGCGGCGAGCTTCCGAGCAGTACTTC
13	.	TRBV30	TRBJ2-7	.	CAWSGGSGYEQYF	TGTGCCTGGAGTGGAGGGAGTGGGTACGAGCAGTACTTC
16	.	TRBV7-2	TRBJ2-3	.	CASSFGGGTSTDTQYF	TGTGCCAGCAGCTTCGGTGGGGGGACTAGCACAGATACGCAGTATTTT
13	.	TRBV14	TRBJ1-2	.	CASSQGSIYGYTF	TGTGCCAGCAGCCAAGGATCCATCTATGGCTACACCTTC
16	.	TRBV6-1	TRBJ1-5	once	CASSELNGYSNQPQHF	TGTGCCAGCAGTGAATTAAACGGATATAGCAATCAGCCCCAGCATTTT
12	.	TRBV5-4	TRBJ1-1	.	CASSLGTLEAFF	TGTGCCAGCAGCCTTGGGACACTCGAAGCTTTCTTT
16	TRBD2	TRBV6-6	TRBJ2-2	.	CASSPSTSGGLGELFF	TGTGCCAGCAGTCCCTCGACTAGCGGGGGATTAGGGGAGCTGTTTTTT
15	TRBD1	TRBV4-1	TRBJ1-5	.	CASSHLDRERQPQHF	TGCGCCAGCAGCCACCTGGACAGGGAACGTCAGCCCCAGCATTTT
12	.	TRBV5-6	TRBJ1-2	.	CASSSEGYGYTF	TGTGCCAGCAGCTCGGAGGGCTATGGCTACACCTTC
12	.	TRBV19	TRBJ2-7	.	CASRSNSYEQYF	TGTGCCAGTAGAAGCAACTCCTACGAGCAGTACTTC
15	.	TRBV6-5	TRBJ1-3	.	CASGRGARHGNTIYF	TGTGCCAGCGGCCGGGGGGCGCGCCACGGAAACACCATATATTTT
13	.	TRBV7-3	TRBJ2-7	.	CASSPQGGYEQYF	TGTGCCAGCAGCCCGCAAGGGGGCTACGAGCAGTACTTC
19	.	TRBV5-6	TRBJ1-4	.	CASSPDRDAKLWTNEKLFF	TGTGCCAGCAGCCCCGACCGGGACGCCAAACTTTGGACTAATGAAAAACTGTTTTTT
15	TRBD1	TRBV5-6	TRBJ1-5	.	CASSRMTGGNQPQHF	TGTGCCAGCAGCAGAATGACAGGGGGCAATCAGCCCCAGCATTTT
13	.	TRBV27	TRBJ1-2	.	CASLIPPDSGYTF	TGTGCCAGCCTAATACCCCCGGACAGTGGCTACACCTTC
15	.	TRBV5-5	TRBJ2-3	.	CASRGGDYHTDTQYF	TGTGCCAGCAGAGGGGGGGACTATCACACAGATACGCAGTATTTT
13	.	TRBV2	TRBJ1-1	.	CASKGGPGTEAFF	TGTGCCAGCAAGGGGGGACCTGGAACTGAAGCTTTCTTT
15	.	TRBV2	TRBJ1-5	.	CASSEALPDSQPQHF	TGTGCCAGCAGTGAAGCGCTTCCAGACAGTCAGCCCCAGCATTTT
15	.	TRBV19	TRBJ1-1	.	CASILGGGARTEAFF	TGTGCCAGTATCTTAGGGGGGGGCGCGAGGACTGAAGCTTTCTTT
16	TRBD2	TRBV6-1	TRBJ2-7	.	CASSEALGLELFEQYF	TGTGCCAGCAGTGAAGCCCTGGGACTAGAACTGTTCGAGCAGTACTTC
14	.	TRBV5-1	TRBJ1-4	.	CASSLAQGREKLFF	TGCGCCAGCAGCCTGGCCCAGGGGCGGGAAAAACTGTTTTTT
12	.	TRBV28	TRBJ2-7	.	CASTSSLGEQYF	TGTGCCAGCACCTCAAGTCTTGGGGAGCAGTACTTC
12	TRBD1	TRBV29-1	TRBJ1-2	.	CSGLQGDYGYTF	TGCAGCGGACTACAGGGGGACTATGGCTACACCTTC